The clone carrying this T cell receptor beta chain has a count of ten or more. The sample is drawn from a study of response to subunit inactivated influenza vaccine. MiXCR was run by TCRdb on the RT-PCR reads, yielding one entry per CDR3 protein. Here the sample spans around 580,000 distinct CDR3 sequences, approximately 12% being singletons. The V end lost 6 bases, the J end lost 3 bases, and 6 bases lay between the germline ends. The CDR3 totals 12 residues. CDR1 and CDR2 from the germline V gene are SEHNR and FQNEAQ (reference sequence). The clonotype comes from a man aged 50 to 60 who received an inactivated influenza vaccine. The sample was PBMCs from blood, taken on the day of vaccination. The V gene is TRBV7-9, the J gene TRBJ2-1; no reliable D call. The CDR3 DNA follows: TGTGCCAGCAGTTTCAGCTACAATGAGCAGTTCTTC. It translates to CASSFSYNEQFF. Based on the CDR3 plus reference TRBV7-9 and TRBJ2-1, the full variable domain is DTGVSQNPRHKITKRGQNVTFRCDPISEHNRLYWYRQTLGQGPEFLTYFQNEAQLEKSRLLSDRFSAERPKGSFSTLEIQRTEQGDSAMYLCASSFSYNEQFFGPGTRLTVL.